This T cell receptor (beta chain) emerged from a study of shared clonotypes between healthy human individuals. General observations from the study: The diversity represented, both genetic and in exposure history, was limited by few donors. When naive CD4 clonotypes were compared across several donors, about 4.8% were shared.

V gave up 5 bases and J gave up 3 bases, with 17 bases separating them. CDR1 and CDR2 from the germline V gene are SGHTA and FQGNSA. The CDR3 has 15 amino acids. As concerns this clone: Its antigen is not known.

The method was immunoSEQ multiplex PCR; TCRdb's version includes in-frame clones alone and lacks a portion of them. The sample has about 2.2 million clones, around 93% seen once. It was CD45RO-negative cells, positively selected for CCR7, that made up naive CD8 cells, with terminally differentiated effector memory CD45RA+ cells excluded. The sequenced sample consisted of naive CD8+ T cells from PBMCs. The clonotype comes from a man between 18 and 29 years old in good health. Some clones in this sample may be carry-over from other donors' samples. This chain connects TRBV7-2 to TRBJ2-7; no definite D call. Here the CDR3 DNA reads TGTGCCAGCAGCCCAGTTGGCTTCCCCATCTACGAGCAGTACTTC. This sequence encodes CASSPVGFPIYEQYF.